This TCR beta chain was obtained from a study of response to subunit inactivated influenza vaccine. Findings and limits, study-wide: New T cells are recruited in small numbers by each seasonal influenza vaccination, according to the authors' suggestion.

As to this clonotype: Antigen unknown.

This CDR3 spans 14 amino acids. With V trimmed by 4 bases and J by 4 bases, 3 bases remained unmatched. The germline gives CDR1 LGHNA, CDR2 YNFKEQ. From the RT-PCR reads, TCRdb called clonotypes with MiXCR, one entry per CDR3 protein. Among 300,000 to 350,000 distinct CDR3 sequences, 21% were seen once, and the ten largest hold around 9.6%. This TCR derives from a man aged 45 to 70 who received an inactivated influenza vaccine. The sequencing used PBMCs from blood, collected roughly 20 months after vaccination. The chain recombines TRBV4-2 with TRBJ1-2, with TRBD1 matching over 10 bases. The CDR3 nucleotides are TGTGCCAGCAGCCGAGGACAGGGGGGCTATGGCTACACCTTC. It yields the protein CASSRGQGGYGYTF.